What follows are 25 T cell receptor beta chains derived from one specimen sequenced in a study of CD8 T cells in Susac syndrome. Random-hexamer reverse transcription was applied to roughly 0.5 to 1 ug RNA. TCRdb re-derived calls from the immunoSEQ multiplex PCR reads in MiXCR, one entry per CDR3 protein. This table holds around 130,000 distinct CDR3 sequences, less than 95% found once. Source material: CD4+ T cells from PBMCs. These receptors all stem from a human donor in good health.

The chain has TRBV2 and TRBJ1-3, with D possibly TRBD1 on 5 matching bases. The CDR3 runs to 16 residues. Deletions cut 0 bases from V and 4 bases from J, with 13 bases between. Germline assignment: CDR1 SNHLY and CDR2 FYNNEI. The CDR3 is CASSEALGPNGNTIYF. CDR3 nucleotide sequence: TGTGCCAGCAGTGAAGCGTTGGGACCGAACGGAAACACCATATATTTT. The complete variable domain, with remaining parts taken from reference TRBV2 and TRBJ1-3, reads EPEVTQTPSHQVTQMGQEVILRCVPISNHLYFYWYRQILGQKVEFLVSFYNNEISEKSEIFDDQFSVERPDGSNFTLKIRSTKLEDSAMYFCASSEALGPNGNTIYFGEGSWLTVV.

V and J are TRBV20-1 and TRBJ1-5; D uncertain. The V gene lost 1 base and the J gene lost 6 bases, with 7 bases spanning the gap. Germline CDR1 DFQATT, CDR2 SNEGSKA (reference sequence). This CDR3 is 12 amino acids long. In DNA form, the CDR3 reads TGCAGTGCTAGAGGAGGAAGTCAGCCCCAGCATTTT. It yields the protein CSARGGSQPQHF.

The chain is built from TRBV20-1 and TRBJ2-4; 7 nucleotides line up with TRBD1. With 5 bases clipped from V and 9 bases from J, the junction kept 10 bases outside the gene matches. Germline V CDR1 and CDR2: DFQATT, SNEGSKA (reference sequence). The CDR3 is made up of 13 amino acids. CDR3 in DNA: TGCAGTGCTCACCGGGACAGCAGTTCCATTCAGTACTTC. Translation gives CSAHRDSSSIQYF.

This chain joins TRBV24-1 and TRBJ2-7; 7 nucleotides align to TRBD2. V shed 9 bases, J shed 12 bases, and the junction held 7 bases outside the gene matches. This CDR3 has 10 residues. CDR1 and CDR2 from the germline V gene are KGHDR and SFDVKD. The CDR3 region has the DNA TGTGCCACCCCGGGGGGTTGTTTGTACTTC. The encoded protein is CATPGGCLYF.

The J gene is TRBJ2-7, the V gene TRBV20-1, with D perhaps TRBD1 or TRBD2 (6 bases each). The CDR3 covers 13 residues. Between the trimmed V and J ends, which lost 3 bases and 7 bases, there was a span of 16 bases. Germline V gene lookup returns CDR1 DFQATT and CDR2 SNEGSKA (reference sequence). The CDR3 DNA is TGCAGTGCTAGTGGGGGGCATCGGAGGGAGCAGTACTTC. It is translated as CSASGGHRREQYF.

The chain joins TRBV2 to TRBJ2-5, with TRBD2 matching over 9 bases. V trimming: 4 bases; J trimming: 4 bases; junction bases outside the gene matches: 7. Germline V gene sequence: CDR1 SNHLY, CDR2 FYNNEI. There are 15 residues in the CDR3. The CDR3 here is CASSGIAGEGETQYF. The CDR3 region has the DNA TGTGCCAGCAGTGGGATAGCGGGAGAGGGAGAGACCCAGTACTTC.

The chain couples TRBV4-2 to TRBJ2-3; the D gene is possibly TRBD1 (5 bases). The V and J ends lost 5 bases and 12 bases respectively, with 18 bases between them. CDR1 is LGHNA, CDR2 YNFKEQ, per germline. This CDR3 has 13 amino acids. The CDR3 spells CASSYWGAEQQYF. DNA for the CDR3: TGTGCCAGCAGCTATTGGGGCGCAGAGCAACAGTATTTT.

The CDR3 DNA reads TGTGCCAGCAGCTTAAGGGGCGCAGGCGCTCACACTGAAGCTTTCTTT. Translation: CASSLRGAGAHTEAFF. The chain recombines TRBV11-2 with TRBJ1-1, with a tentative D call TRBD1 (5 bases). The germline V gene has CDR1 SGHAT and CDR2 FQNNGV. The CDR3 loop spans 16 amino acids. The germline V and J ends were trimmed by 2 bases and 3 bases, with 16 bases remaining between them.

The V and J genes are TRBV14 and TRBJ1-4; a weak D match, TRBD1 (5 bases). The CDR3 has 14 amino acids. The germline CDR1 and CDR2 sequences are SGHDN and FVKESK. Trimming stripped 4 bases from V and 4 bases from J, with 10 bases between. The CDR3 reads CASSPRQSNEKLFF. In nucleotides, the CDR3 is TGTGCCAGCAGCCCGCGACAGAGTAATGAAAAACTGTTTTTT.

The chain couples TRBV11-2 to TRBJ2-7, with TRBD1 identical over 11 bases. Germline CDR1 SGHAT, CDR2 FQNNGV. This CDR3 comprises 14 residues. Losses at the gene ends were 4 bases for V and 5 bases for J; bases not matched to a gene: 4. The CDR3 protein is CASSSGTGGDEQYF. The CDR3 nucleotides read TGTGCCAGCAGCTCAGGGACAGGGGGGGACGAGCAGTACTTC. The full variable domain, completed using reference TRBV11-2 and TRBJ2-7, is EAGVAQSPRYKIIEKRQSVAFWCNPISGHATLYWYQQILGQGPKLLIQFQNNGVVDDSQLPKDRFSAERLKGVDSTLKIQPAKLEDSAVYLCASSSGTGGDEQYFGPGTRLTVT.

The genes are TRBV5-6 and TRBJ2-3; no definite D call. This CDR3 has 12 residues. Trimming cost V 1 base and J 4 bases, with 4 bases left between them. Germline V CDR1 and CDR2: SGHDT, YYEEEE. The CDR3: CASSLIADTQYF. In DNA form, the CDR3 reads TGTGCCAGCAGCTTGATCGCAGATACGCAGTATTTT.

This clonotype was found once. This chain's CDR3 is CSADDRGGYGYTF. In nucleotides, the CDR3 is TGCAGTGCTGACGACAGGGGAGGCTATGGCTACACCTTC. The chain has TRBV20-1 and TRBJ1-2; 8 nucleotides match TRBD1. Germline CDR1 DFQATT, CDR2 SNEGSKA (reference sequence). V shed 5 bases and J 4 bases; nucleotides not matched to a gene: 6. The CDR3 extends over 13 amino acids.

The chain employs TRBV24-1 and TRBJ2-6; TRBD2 agrees at 9 bases. V lost 0 bases to trimming and J lost 0 bases; unmatched junction nucleotides: 5. From germline, CDR1 is KGHDR and CDR2 SFDVKD. The CDR3 is 19 residues long. The DNA of the CDR3 is TGTGCCACCAGTGATTTGAGACTAGCGGAGGCCTCTGGGGCCAACGTCCTGACTTTC. Translated: CATSDLRLAEASGANVLTF.

V and J are TRBV11-2 and TRBJ2-5, with D possibly being TRBD2 (6 bases). V lost 8 bases to trimming and J lost 3 bases, with 16 bases between them. CDR3 length equals 14 residues. Looked up from germline, CDR1 is SGHAT and CDR2 is FQNNGV. The CDR3 nucleotides read TGTGCCAGCGGGTGGTCCGGGGAGGAAGAGACCCAGTACTTC. Translated: CASGWSGEEETQYF.

The chain has TRBV6-6 and TRBJ2-5; 9 bases align to TRBD2. This CDR3 has 15 amino acids. CDR1 is MNHNY, CDR2 SVGAGI, per germline (reference sequence). V was pared by 6 bases and J by 0 bases, with 5 bases of the junction left unmatched. CDR3 DNA: TGTGCCAGCAGCCGCGCGGGAGGGAACCAAGAGACCCAGTACTTC. The encoded protein is CASSRAGGNQETQYF.

CDR3 nucleotides: TGTGCCAGCAGCTTGTTACAGGGGGAGGACATTCAGTACTTC. It encodes CASSLLQGEDIQYF. This sequence joins TRBV5-6 and TRBJ2-4; 8 bases are shared with TRBD1. The CDR3 has 14 amino acids. Trimming at V came to 1 base and at J to 8 bases, leaving 5 bases not matched to a gene. CDR1 and CDR2 from the germline V gene are SGHDT and YYEEEE. Full variable domain (remainder filled in from reference TRBV5-6 and TRBJ2-4): DAGVTQSPTHLIKTRGQQVTLRCSPKSGHDTVSWYQQALGQGPQFIFQYYEEEERQRGNFPDRFSGHQFPNYSSELNVNALLLGDSALYLCASSLLQGEDIQYFGAGTRLSVL.

This clonotype came up once. The rearrangement links TRBV28 to TRBJ2-1; no firm D call. V lost 2 bases, J lost 2 bases, and 10 bases lay in between. The germline gives CDR1 MDHEN, CDR2 SYDVKM. CDR3 length: 15 residues. The CDR3 region has the DNA TGTGCCAGCAGTTTAAGGCTAGTTCCCTACAATGAGCAGTTCTTC. Translated: CASSLRLVPYNEQFF.

This chain connects TRBV7-2 to TRBJ2-1, with D tentatively TRBD1 (7 bases). Trimming pared 0 bases from V and 8 bases from J, leaving 14 bases between. CDR3 length: 15 residues. Germline lookup yields CDR1 SGHTA and CDR2 FQGNSA. The CDR3 loop reads CASSLAAGGGYEQFF. In DNA, the CDR3 is TGTGCCAGCAGCTTAGCGGCAGGGGGAGGCTATGAGCAGTTCTTC.

V and J are TRBV5-1 and TRBJ2-7; 8 positions agree with TRBD1. Germline V CDR1 and CDR2: SGHRS, YFSETQ. This CDR3 region has 16 residues. Trimming cost V 0 bases and J 4 bases; bases outside gene matches: 9. CDR3 loop: CASSLGVTGGIYEQYF. In DNA form, the CDR3 reads TGCGCCAGCAGCTTGGGCGTCACAGGGGGAATATACGAGCAGTACTTC.

The chain has TRBV4-2 and TRBJ2-5, with 8 bases that match TRBD2. Germline V gene lookup returns CDR1 LGHNA and CDR2 YNFKEQ. V trimming: 0 bases; J trimming: 5 bases; junction bases outside the gene matches: 5. The length of the CDR3 is 15 residues. CDR3 in amino acids: CASSQDQREFETQYF. CDR3 sequence (DNA): TGTGCCAGCAGCCAAGACCAGCGGGAGTTTGAGACCCAGTACTTC.

The CDR3: CASSTVATYEQYF. CDR3 nucleotides: TGTGCCAGCAGTACCGTGGCCACGTACGAGCAGTACTTC. The rearrangement uses TRBV28 and TRBJ2-7; D not certain. The germline V gene has CDR1 MDHEN and CDR2 SYDVKM. V gave up 5 bases and J gave up 4 bases, with 12 bases separating them. The CDR3 spans 13 residues.

The rearrangement uses TRBV20-1 and TRBJ2-1; 14 positions agree with TRBD2. Per germline, CDR1 DFQATT and CDR2 SNEGSKA (reference sequence). The CDR3 is 14 residues long. V shed 5 bases and J 7 bases; nucleotides not matched to a gene: 4. This CDR3 reads CSAWTSGRMNEQFF. The CDR3 DNA reads TGCAGTGCTTGGACTAGCGGGAGGATGAATGAGCAGTTCTTC.

V and J are TRBV19 and TRBJ2-2, with 9 positions matching TRBD1. The CDR3 length is 17 residues. The trim removed 4 bases at V and 2 bases at J, leaving 8 bases unmatched. CDR1 and CDR2 from the germline V gene are LNHDA and SQIVND (reference sequence). CDR3 bases: TGTGCCAGTAGTAGAACACAGGGGGCCCGAAACACCGGGGAGCTGTTTTTT. Amino acid sequence: CASSRTQGARNTGELFF.

V gene TRBV4-3 combines with J gene TRBJ2-3, with no clear D. Germline V gene data show CDR1 as LGHNA and CDR2 as YSLEER. Trimming shortened V by 0 bases and J by 0 bases, and 16 bases separated the two germline ends. CDR3 length: 18 residues. The CDR3 DNA follows: TGCGCCAGCAGCCAAGATGATCCGCGCTCGACTAGCACAGATACGCAGTATTTT. This gives the protein CASSQDDPRSTSTDTQYF.

The V gene is TRBV5-1, the J gene TRBJ2-3; 9 bases are a match to TRBD2. J lost 2 bases, V lost 3 bases, and 4 bases had no gene match. This CDR3 region has 15 residues. CDR1 is SGHRS and CDR2 is YFSETQ in the germline V gene. The CDR3 loop reads CASSWSGRTTDTQYF. The CDR3 DNA sequence: TGCGCCAGCAGCTGGAGCGGGAGGACCACAGATACGCAGTATTTT.